This passage covers 2 T cell receptor beta chains from one sample sequenced in a study of CD8 T cells in Susac syndrome. With random hexamers, roughly 0.45 to 1 ug RNA was reverse transcribed. TCRdb reprocessed the immunoSEQ multiplex PCR reads with MiXCR, giving one entry per CDR3 protein. The sample comprises about 140,000 distinct CDR3 sequences, 90% to 95% of which are singletons, and about 0.11% rests with the top ten. The sequencing sample was made of CD4+ T cells from PBMCs. The receptors derive from a human donor with multiple sclerosis.

The rearrangement links TRBV7-9 to TRBJ2-1; unclear D gene. Trimming cost V 0 bases and J 15 bases, with 18 bases left between them. Germline CDR1 reads SEHNR; CDR2 reads FQNEAQ (reference sequence). The CDR3 spans 14 residues. The CDR3 region has the DNA TGTGCCAGCAGCTTAGCGGAAGCTAGTTCGGGCACGTTCTTC. Amino acids: CASSLAEASSGTFF.

The chain carries TRBV5-4 and TRBJ2-1; TRBD2 might be the D (5 bases). The CDR3 runs 14 residues. V lost 4 bases, J lost 7 bases, and 15 bases lay in between. Germline V gene sequence: CDR1 SGHNT, CDR2 YYREEE (reference sequence). The CDR3 coding sequence is TGTGCCAGCAGCCGAGACGGCACGGGGAATGAGCAGTTCTTC. It translates to CASSRDGTGNEQFF.